The clone carrying this TCR beta chain was counted a single time. This entry comes from a study of technical replicates of blood from several donors. Trimming stripped 0 bases from V and 5 bases from J, with 15 bases between. The CDR3 length is 15 residues. Germline V lookup: CDR1 SGHDT, CDR2 YYEEEE. TCRdb's copy holds only in-frame clones and misses some; the assay was immunoSEQ multiplex PCR. The repertoire holds 65,000 to 90,000 clones, with 75% to 95% as singletons. The sequenced sample was T cells isolated from PBMCs. The chain has TRBV5-6 and TRBJ2-7, with a tentative D call TRBD2 (6 bases). The receptor was isolated from a human donor in good health. The CDR3 is CASSLARGAVNEQYF. Here the CDR3 DNA reads TGTGCCAGCAGCTTGGCGCGCGGGGCAGTAAACGAGCAGTACTTC.